The entry below gives a single T cell receptor beta chain sequence along with its context. Its matching antigen is unknown. The source of the sample is a study of cytomegalovirus exposure and HLA in healthy donors. Study results and limitations: About 87% or about 30% of the time was how often most TCR beta V segments were productive, according to an earlier analysis. Most subjects had HLA-A and HLA-B alleles reportedly predicted accurately by TCR beta sequences.

PCR employed 60 Vbeta and 13 Jbeta primers. The method was immunoSEQ multiplex PCR; TCRdb's version includes in-frame clones alone and lacks a portion of them. The sample includes about 150,000 clones, 73% of them seen just once. There are 15 residues in the CDR3. From germline, CDR1 is SQVTM and CDR2 ANQGSEA. The junction had 6 bases not matched to a gene; V was cut back by 4 bases and J by 4 bases. This clonotype originated in a woman aged 18-29 years in good health and CMV-seronegative. The rearrangement links TRBV29-1 to TRBJ2-1; 11 bases line up with TRBD2. Sequences were obtained from PBMCs. For the CDR3, the DNA is TGCAGCGTTGGTGGGACTAGCGGCAGTTACAATGAGCAGTTCTTC. This encodes CSVGGTSGSYNEQFF.